One sample yielded the 13 T cell receptor beta chains listed below, sequenced in a study of CD8+CD57+ T cells in acquired aplastic anemia. Genomic DNA was employed as the template in profiling TCR beta VDJ and CDR3. TCRdb reprocessed the reads with MiXCR, giving one entry per CDR3 protein. The profile shows approximately 250,000 distinct CDR3 sequences, 82% of them singletons. Previously, flow cytometry had revealed CD8+CD57+ cell expansion in the patients chosen for sequencing. The sequenced material came from sorted CD4+, CD8+, or CD8+CD57+ T cells (not recorded which) from PBMCs. The source is a human donor with aplastic anemia.

A note on this clonotype: The junction departs from the called germline gene at one end, perhaps through a read error. The chain carries TRBV24-1 and TRBJ1-5, with a possible D match to TRBD1 (5 bases). CDR3 size: 15 residues. Germline assignment: CDR1 KGHDR and CDR2 SFDVKD. Here the CDR3 reads CSTSQGGYSNQPQHF. CDR3 in DNA: TGTTCCACCAGTCAGGGAGGGTATAGCAATCAGCCCCAGCATTTT.

This chain connects TRBV7-8 to TRBJ2-3; unclear D gene. Germline-derived CDR1 and CDR2 are SGHVS and FQNEAQ. The V and J ends lost 4 bases and 10 bases respectively, with 18 bases between them. This CDR3 spans 14 amino acids. The CDR3 loop is CASSSALGPDAQYF. The CDR3 bases are TGTGCCAGCAGCTCAGCGTTAGGTCCCGATGCGCAGTATTTT.

Notes on this clonotype: The junction and the germline gene differ at one end; a read error may be behind it. V and J are TRBV2 and TRBJ1-5, with D unclear. The CDR3 covers 13 residues. Germline lookup yields CDR1 SNHLY and CDR2 FYNNEI. The CDR3 reads CASSDAGIQHQHF. In nucleotides, the CDR3 is TGTGCCAGCAGCGATGCGGGGATTCAGCACCAGCATTTT.

Turning to this clonotype: This may stem from a read error, because a much larger clone lies one nucleotide away. The chain recombines TRBV9 with TRBJ2-7; TRBD1 matches at 7 bases. Germline assignment: CDR1 SGDLS and CDR2 YYNGEE. V lost 0 bases, J lost 3 bases, and 15 bases stayed unmatched. The CDR3 length is 18 residues. In nucleotides, the CDR3 is TGTGCCAGCAGCGTAGGGGGACAGAGCACAGATACGCTCTACGAGCAGTACGTC. It encodes CASSVGGQSTDTLYEQYV.

About this clonotype itself: A read error may account for a junction end that differs from germline. V is TRBV15 and J is TRBJ2-5; possibly TRBD1 or TRBD2 for D (5 bases each). CDR1 LNHNV and CDR2 YYDKDF come from the germline V gene (reference sequence). The length of the CDR3 is 16 residues. The CDR3 loop reads CASSGRGQGLTQTQYF. The CDR3 DNA is TGTGCCAGCAGCGGCCGCGGGCAGGGATTGACGCAGACCCAGTACTTC.

Concerning this clonotype: In this CDR3 the conserved last residue, phenylalanine or tryptophan, is missing, so a read error is likely. The DNA is left out, because the CDR3 cannot be placed on it with certainty; the CDR3 is given as TCRdb lists it. The chain has TRBV7-6 and TRBJ1-2; TRBD1, as called in the table, went unchecked against the DNA. The CDR3 sequence runs 13 residues, both termini included. Germline CDR1 is SGHVS and CDR2 is FNYEAQ. The CDR3: CASTLGRAPSGAN.

In the case of this clonotype: Compared with germline, one end of the junction differs, possibly owing to a read error. J is TRBJ2-5 and V is TRBV5-6, with D hard to call. The CDR3 covers 14 residues. Germline lookup yields CDR1 SGHDT and CDR2 YYEEEE. CDR3 bases: TGTGCCACCAGCAATGGGCCGGACCAAGAGACCCAGTACTTC. It encodes CATSNGPDQETQYF. Full variable domain (missing parts from reference TRBV5-6 and TRBJ2-5): DAGVTQSPTHLIKTRGQQVTLRCSPKSGHDTVSWYQQALGQGPQFIFQYYEEEERQRGNFPDRFSGHQFPNYSSELNVNALLLGDSALYLCATSNGPDQETQYFGPGTRLLVL.

As to this clonotype: In this CDR3 the conserved last residue, phenylalanine or tryptophan, is missing, so a read error is likely. Because the CDR3's place on the DNA is in doubt, the DNA is left out and the CDR3 is given as listed by TCRdb. The V call is TRBV2, the J call TRBJ1-5; the table's D call, TRBD1, has no DNA check behind it. Both ends counted, the CDR3 spans 13 residues. CDR1 and CDR2 (germline): SNHLY, FYNNEI. CDR3 amino acids: CASGQGGKPTQQA.

The chain uses TRBV7-8 and TRBJ1-2, with 7 bases that match TRBD1. The CDR3 consists of 16 residues. Germline-derived CDR1 and CDR2 are SGHVS and FQNEAQ. After removal of 3 bases from V and 10 bases from J, the junction contained 17 bases not matched to a gene. The DNA for the CDR3 is TGTGCCAGCAGCTTTCATACAGACGGGACAGTCCTTTCCTACACCTTC. Protein: CASSFHTDGTVLSYTF.

Details on this clonotype: The CDR3 carries no conserved terminal phenylalanine or tryptophan, so it likely arises from a read error. The J gene is TRBJ1-2, the V gene TRBV7-4, with D unclear. The CDR3 spans 15 residues. V lost 4 bases and J 6 bases, leaving 18 bases between the germline ends. Germline loops: CDR1 SGHVT, CDR2 SQSDAQ. CDR3 in amino acids: CASSWAHGTNDGYTL. As DNA, the CDR3 is TGTGCCAGCAGCTGGGCACACGGCACAAACGATGGCTACACCCTC.

The chain links TRBV7-9 to TRBJ2-3, with 7 bases matching TRBD2. The CDR3 totals 14 residues. Per germline, CDR1 SEHNR and CDR2 FQNEAQ (reference sequence). Trimming removed 5 bases from V and 6 bases from J; junction bases left unmatched: 8. CDR3 region: CASSVWGGWDTQYF. CDR3 nucleotides: TGTGCCAGCAGCGTATGGGGAGGGTGGGATACGCAGTATTTT.

In the case of this clonotype: One junction end disagrees with the germline gene, perhaps due to a read error. The gene calls are TRBV7-8 and TRBJ2-7; 10 bases align to TRBD2. CDR3 length: 14 amino acids. The germline V gene has CDR1 SGHVS and CDR2 FQNEAQ. The DNA for the CDR3 is TGTGCCACCAGCTTAGCGGGAGGTGCCGACAAGCAGTATTTC. Amino acid sequence: CATSLAGGADKQYF.

Remarks on this clonotype: This is likely a read error, given that the CDR3 carries no conserved phenylalanine or tryptophan at its end. The DNA is omitted, as the CDR3 cannot be located on it reliably, and the CDR3 follows TCRdb's listing. The chain has TRBV2 and TRBJ2-3; TRBD2, the table's D call, was not compared with the DNA. Per germline, CDR1 SNHLY and CDR2 FYNNEI. The CDR3 has 14 amino acids, counting both end residues. This chain's CDR3 is CASSLVPGELIFGE.